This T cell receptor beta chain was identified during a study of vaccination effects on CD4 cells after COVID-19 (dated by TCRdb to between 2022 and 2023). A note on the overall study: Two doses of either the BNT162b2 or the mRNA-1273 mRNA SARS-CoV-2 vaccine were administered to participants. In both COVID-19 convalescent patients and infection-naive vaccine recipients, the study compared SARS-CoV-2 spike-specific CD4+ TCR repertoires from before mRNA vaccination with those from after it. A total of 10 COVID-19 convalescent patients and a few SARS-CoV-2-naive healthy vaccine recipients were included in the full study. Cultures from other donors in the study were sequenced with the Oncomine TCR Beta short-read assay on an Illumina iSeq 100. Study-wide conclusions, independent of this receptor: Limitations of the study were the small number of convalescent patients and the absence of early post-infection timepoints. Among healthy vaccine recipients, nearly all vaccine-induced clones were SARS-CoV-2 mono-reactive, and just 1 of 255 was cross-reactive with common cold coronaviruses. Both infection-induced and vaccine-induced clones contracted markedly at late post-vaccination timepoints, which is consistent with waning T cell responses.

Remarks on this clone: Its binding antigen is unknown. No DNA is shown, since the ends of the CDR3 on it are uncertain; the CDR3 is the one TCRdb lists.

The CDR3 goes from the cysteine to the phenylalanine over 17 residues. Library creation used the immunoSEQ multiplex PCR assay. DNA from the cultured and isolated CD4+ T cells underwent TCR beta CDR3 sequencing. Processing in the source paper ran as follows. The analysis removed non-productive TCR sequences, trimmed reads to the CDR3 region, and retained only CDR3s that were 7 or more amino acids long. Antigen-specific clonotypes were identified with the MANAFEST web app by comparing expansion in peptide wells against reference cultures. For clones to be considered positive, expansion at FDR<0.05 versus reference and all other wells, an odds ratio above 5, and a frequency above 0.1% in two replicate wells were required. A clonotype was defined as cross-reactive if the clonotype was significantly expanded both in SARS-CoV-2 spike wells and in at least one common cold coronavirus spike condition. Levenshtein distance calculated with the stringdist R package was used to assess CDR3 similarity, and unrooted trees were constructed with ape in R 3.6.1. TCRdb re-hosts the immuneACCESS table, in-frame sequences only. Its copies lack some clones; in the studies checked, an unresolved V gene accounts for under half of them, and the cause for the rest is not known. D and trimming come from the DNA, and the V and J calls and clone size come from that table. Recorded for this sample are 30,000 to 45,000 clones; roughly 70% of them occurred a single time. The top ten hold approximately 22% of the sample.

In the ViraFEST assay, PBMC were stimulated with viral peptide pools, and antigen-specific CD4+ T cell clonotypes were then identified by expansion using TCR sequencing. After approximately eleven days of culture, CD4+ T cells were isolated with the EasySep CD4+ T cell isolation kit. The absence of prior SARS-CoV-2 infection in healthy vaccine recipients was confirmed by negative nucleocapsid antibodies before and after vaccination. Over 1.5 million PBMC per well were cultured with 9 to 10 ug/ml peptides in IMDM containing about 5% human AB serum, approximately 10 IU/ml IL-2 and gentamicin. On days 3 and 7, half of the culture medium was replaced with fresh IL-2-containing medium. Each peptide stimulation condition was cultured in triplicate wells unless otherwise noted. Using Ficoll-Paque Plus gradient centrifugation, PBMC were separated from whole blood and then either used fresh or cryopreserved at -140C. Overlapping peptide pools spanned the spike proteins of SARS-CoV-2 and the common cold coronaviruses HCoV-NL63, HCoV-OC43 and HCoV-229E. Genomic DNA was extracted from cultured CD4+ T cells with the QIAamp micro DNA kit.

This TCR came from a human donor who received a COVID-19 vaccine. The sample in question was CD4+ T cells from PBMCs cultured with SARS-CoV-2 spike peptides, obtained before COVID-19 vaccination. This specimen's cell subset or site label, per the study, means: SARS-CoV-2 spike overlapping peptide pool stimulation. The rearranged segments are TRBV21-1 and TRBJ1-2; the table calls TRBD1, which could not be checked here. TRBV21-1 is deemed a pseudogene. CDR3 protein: CASSKKPVGQGAYGYTF.